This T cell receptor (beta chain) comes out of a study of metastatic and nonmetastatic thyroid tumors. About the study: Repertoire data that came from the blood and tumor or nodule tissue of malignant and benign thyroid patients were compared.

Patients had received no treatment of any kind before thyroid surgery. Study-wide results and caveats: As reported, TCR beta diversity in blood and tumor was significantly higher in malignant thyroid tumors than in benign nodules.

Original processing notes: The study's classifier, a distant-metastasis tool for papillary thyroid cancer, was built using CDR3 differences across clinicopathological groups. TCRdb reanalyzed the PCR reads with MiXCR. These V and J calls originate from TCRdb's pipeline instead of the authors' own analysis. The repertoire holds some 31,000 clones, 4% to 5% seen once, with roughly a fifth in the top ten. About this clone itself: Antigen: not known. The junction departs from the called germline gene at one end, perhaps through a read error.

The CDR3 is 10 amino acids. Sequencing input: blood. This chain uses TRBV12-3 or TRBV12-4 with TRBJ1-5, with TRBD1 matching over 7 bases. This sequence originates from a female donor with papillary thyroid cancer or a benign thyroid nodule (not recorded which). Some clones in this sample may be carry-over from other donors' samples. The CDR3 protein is CASSLAPGGF. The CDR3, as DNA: TGTGCCAGCAGTTTAGCGCCAGGGGGTTTT.